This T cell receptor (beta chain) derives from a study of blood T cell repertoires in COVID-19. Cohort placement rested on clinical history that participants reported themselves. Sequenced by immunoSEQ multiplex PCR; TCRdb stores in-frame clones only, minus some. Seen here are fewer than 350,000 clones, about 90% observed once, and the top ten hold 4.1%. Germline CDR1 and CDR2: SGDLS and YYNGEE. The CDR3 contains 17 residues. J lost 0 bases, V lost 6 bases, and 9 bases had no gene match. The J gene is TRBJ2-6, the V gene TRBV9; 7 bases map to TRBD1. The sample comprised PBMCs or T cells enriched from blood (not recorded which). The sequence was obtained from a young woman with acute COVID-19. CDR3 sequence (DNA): TGTGCCAGCAACCTTGACAGGGAAGGCTCTGGGGCCAACGTCCTGACTTTC. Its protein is CASNLDREGSGANVLTF.